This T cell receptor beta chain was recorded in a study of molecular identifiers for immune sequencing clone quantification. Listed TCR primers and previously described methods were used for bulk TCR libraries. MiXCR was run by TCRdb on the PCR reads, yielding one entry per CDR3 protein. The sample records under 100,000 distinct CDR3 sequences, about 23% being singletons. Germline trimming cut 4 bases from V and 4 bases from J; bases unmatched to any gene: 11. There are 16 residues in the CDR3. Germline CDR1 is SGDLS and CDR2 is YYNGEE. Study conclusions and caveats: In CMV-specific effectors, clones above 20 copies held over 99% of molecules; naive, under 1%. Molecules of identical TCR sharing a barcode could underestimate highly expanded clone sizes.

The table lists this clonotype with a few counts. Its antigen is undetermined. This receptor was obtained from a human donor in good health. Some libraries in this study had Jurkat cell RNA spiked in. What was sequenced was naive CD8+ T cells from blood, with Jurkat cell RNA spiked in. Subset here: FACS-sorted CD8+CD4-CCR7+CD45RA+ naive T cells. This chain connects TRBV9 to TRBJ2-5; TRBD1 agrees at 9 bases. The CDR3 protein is CASSSGTGKYGETQYF. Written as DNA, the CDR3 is TGTGCCAGCAGCTCCGGGACAGGGAAATATGGAGAGACCCAGTACTTC.